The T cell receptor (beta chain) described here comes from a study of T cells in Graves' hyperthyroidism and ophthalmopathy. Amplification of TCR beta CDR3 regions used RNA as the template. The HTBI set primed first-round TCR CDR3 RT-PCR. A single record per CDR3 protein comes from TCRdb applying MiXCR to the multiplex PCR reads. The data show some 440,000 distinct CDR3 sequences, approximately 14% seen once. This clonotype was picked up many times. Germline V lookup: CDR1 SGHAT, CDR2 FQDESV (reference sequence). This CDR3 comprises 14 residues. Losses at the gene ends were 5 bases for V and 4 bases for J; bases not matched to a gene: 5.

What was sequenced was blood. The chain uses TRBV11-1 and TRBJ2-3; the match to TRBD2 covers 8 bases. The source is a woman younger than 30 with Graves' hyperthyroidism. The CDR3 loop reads CASSQEREPDTQYF. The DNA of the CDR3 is TGTGCCAGCAGCCAGGAGCGGGAGCCAGATACGCAGTATTTT.